This T cell receptor (beta chain) originates from a study of blood T cells in healthy people across ages. At the level of the study: Template switching caught about one barcoded beta molecule for each two T cells.

Through a sample-barcoded 5' primer and a J-beta primer mix, a second PCR was run for roughly 6 to 12 cycles. Sequencing yielded, for each sample, at least 3 million paired-end reads carrying CDR3. One entry per CDR3 protein, called by TCRdb with MiXCR from the 5' RACE reads. The profile shows roughly 860,000 distinct CDR3 sequences, 62% of them singletons. Study-wide points: Unsorted PBMC input precluded a conclusive naive versus antigen-experienced comparison.

This clonotype was counted between two and nine times. Its cognate antigen is unknown. The CDR3 length is 15 residues. Trimming removed 5 bases from V and 0 bases from J, with 12 bases in between. Germline loops: CDR1 MNHNS, CDR2 SASEGT. The authors drew around 9.3 milliliters of peripheral blood from each donor. The sample consisted of blood. The V gene is TRBV6-1, the J gene TRBJ2-3; D is undetermined. The clonotype comes from a man aged 25-40 years in good health. CDR3 bases: TGTGCCAGCAGTTTAACAGTTCCTAGCACAGATACGCAGTATTTT. It is translated as CASSLTVPSTDTQYF.